One and the same sample provided the 25 T cell receptor beta chains below, sequenced in a study of shared clonotypes between healthy human individuals. Profiling relied on immunoSEQ multiplex PCR, and the TCRdb table lists in-frame clones only, not all of them. The data hold under 2.5 million clones, with 80% to 95% observed a single time. Sample: naive CD4+ T cells from PBMCs. Subset reported: CD45RA+ positively selected. The source is a young man in good health. Some clones in this sample may be carry-over from other donors' samples.

The rearrangement uses TRBV6-5 and TRBJ2-6; D is undetermined. Per germline, CDR1 MNHEY and CDR2 SVGAGI. The germline V and J ends were trimmed by 8 bases and 0 bases, with 8 bases remaining between them. CDR3 size: 14 residues. CDR3 amino acids: CASVGRSGANVLTF. CDR3 DNA sequence: TGTGCCAGCGTCGGGCGCTCTGGGGCCAACGTCCTGACTTTC.

V is TRBV28 and J is TRBJ1-1; D call uncertain. Germline V gene sequence: CDR1 MDHEN, CDR2 SYDVKM. V dropped 2 bases and J dropped 4 bases, with 5 bases sitting between them. The CDR3 has 12 amino acids. The CDR3 nucleotides are TGTGCCAGCAGTTTAGCTGCCACTGAAGCTTTCTTT. It specifies CASSLAATEAFF.

The gene calls are TRBV28 and TRBJ1-5; D is perhaps TRBD1 (5 bases). CDR1 is MDHEN, CDR2 SYDVKM, per germline. V was cut by 0 bases and J by 2 bases, with 8 bases left in between. This CDR3 is built from 15 residues. CDR3: CASSLWGEGNQPQHF. The CDR3 DNA reads as TGTGCCAGCAGTTTATGGGGGGAGGGCAATCAGCCCCAGCATTTT.

V and J are TRBV9 and TRBJ2-1; D call uncertain. The CDR3 consists of 15 residues. Germline CDR1 is SGDLS and CDR2 is YYNGEE. Deletions cut 4 bases from V and 7 bases from J, with 18 bases between. In nucleotides, the CDR3 is TGTGCCAGCAGCCCTTACTTGACCCCTGGTAATGAGCAGTTCTTC. Its protein product is CASSPYLTPGNEQFF.

This sequence joins TRBV11-2 and TRBJ2-7, with D possibly being TRBD2 (6 bases). In germline, CDR1 is SGHAT, CDR2 FQNNGV. The V end was cut by 5 bases, the J end by 4 bases, with 15 bases between. CDR3 length equals 14 residues. The CDR3 loop reads CASSPIRGGYEQYF. The CDR3 nucleotides are TGTGCCAGCAGCCCCATTCGGGGAGGTTACGAGCAGTACTTC. The full variable domain, rest sourced from reference TRBV11-2 and TRBJ2-7, is EAGVAQSPRYKIIEKRQSVAFWCNPISGHATLYWYQQILGQGPKLLIQFQNNGVVDDSQLPKDRFSAERLKGVDSTLKIQPAKLEDSAVYLCASSPIRGGYEQYFGPGTRLTVT.

Notes on this clone: The sample carries other DNA sequences with the same CDR3. The chain combines TRBV5-1 with TRBJ2-5; 7 nucleotides align to TRBD1. Germline-derived CDR1 and CDR2 are SGHRS and YFSETQ. The ends lost 4 bases at V and 5 bases at J; junction bases unmatched: 5. CDR3 length: 13 amino acids. Here the CDR3 DNA reads TGCGCCAGCAGCCCGGGACAGCAGGAGACCCAGTACTTC. Translation gives CASSPGQQETQYF. Drawing the rest from reference TRBV5-1 and TRBJ2-5, the complete variable domain is KAGVTQTPRYLIKTRGQQVTLSCSPISGHRSVSWYQQTPGQGLQFLFEYFSETQRNKGNFPGRFSGRQFSNSRSEMNVSTLELGDSALYLCASSPGQQETQYFGPGTRLLVL.

The V gene is TRBV14, the J gene TRBJ1-1; possibly TRBD1 for D (6 bases). CDR1 SGHDN and CDR2 FVKESK come from the germline V gene. The V and J ends lost 5 bases and 2 bases respectively, with 9 bases between them. The CDR3 covers 13 residues. CDR3 amino acids: CASSSGTNTEAFF. CDR3 nucleotide sequence: TGTGCCAGCAGCTCGGGGACAAACACTGAAGCTTTCTTT. Using reference TRBV14 and TRBJ1-1 for the parts outside the CDR3, the full variable domain is EAGVTQFPSHSVIEKGQTVTLRCDPISGHDNLYWYRRVMGKEIKFLLHFVKESKQDESGMPNNRFLAERTGGTYSTLKVQPAELEDSGVYFCASSSGTNTEAFFGQGTRLTVV.

As DNA, the CDR3 is TGTGCCACCAGCAGAGCCGCCTTGCGGGGCTACACCTTC. Its protein product is CATSRAALRGYTF. J is TRBJ1-2 and V is TRBV15; unclear D gene. The germline V gene encodes CDR1 LNHNV and CDR2 YYDKDF (reference sequence). The CDR3 loop spans 13 amino acids. The V and J ends lost 1 base and 8 bases respectively, with 11 bases between them.

The chain couples TRBV10-3 to TRBJ2-3, with D perhaps TRBD1 or TRBD2 (5 bases each). Trimming removed 6 bases from V and 8 bases from J, with 12 bases in between. The CDR3 is made up of 12 amino acids. CDR1 and CDR2 from the germline V gene are ENHRY and SYGVKD. This chain's CDR3 is CAIRDTGLTQYF. The CDR3 region has the DNA TGTGCCATCAGAGATACGGGGCTTACGCAGTATTTT.

The chain joins TRBV27 to TRBJ1-5; no clear D gene. Germline V lookup: CDR1 MNHEY, CDR2 SMNVEV (reference sequence). The V and J ends lost 6 bases and 0 bases respectively, with 18 bases between them. CDR3 size: 17 residues. The chain's CDR3 is CASRASGPPYSNQPQHF. The CDR3, as DNA: TGTGCCAGCAGAGCCTCCGGACCGCCTTATAGCAATCAGCCCCAGCATTTT.

This chain links TRBV11-2 with TRBJ2-1; D remains ambiguous. V was trimmed by 4 bases and J by 9 bases, leaving 16 bases between them. This CDR3 is built from 14 residues. Germline CDR1 reads SGHAT; CDR2 reads FQNNGV. The DNA of the CDR3 is TGTGCCAGCAGCTCCTTGATTCGGGTCACTGAGCAGTTCTTC. It encodes CASSSLIRVTEQFF.

This rearrangement joins TRBV5-1 to TRBJ2-1; 13 positions agree with TRBD2. Trimming cost V 0 bases and J 5 bases; bases outside gene matches: 2. The germline gives CDR1 SGHRS, CDR2 YFSETQ. The CDR3 sequence is 16 residues long. The DNA of the CDR3 is TGCGCCAGCAGCTTGGCCACTAGCGGGAGGGACAATGAGCAGTTCTTC. It is translated as CASSLATSGRDNEQFF.

This chain uses TRBV4-1 with TRBJ2-1; 7 positions agree with TRBD2. The CDR3 runs 17 residues. Germline V gene lookup returns CDR1 MGHRA and CDR2 YSYEKL. After removal of 0 bases from V and 4 bases from J, the junction contained 9 bases not matched to a gene. CDR3 protein: CASSQDPASGPYNEQFF. CDR3 sequence (DNA): TGCGCCAGCAGCCAAGATCCCGCTAGCGGTCCGTACAATGAGCAGTTCTTC.

The CDR3 here is CASSKGAGYRGENTIYF. Written as DNA, the CDR3 is TGTGCCAGCAGCAAAGGGGCAGGCTACAGGGGTGAAAACACCATATATTTT. The rearrangement uses TRBV21-1 and TRBJ1-3; the table's D call, TRBD1, has no DNA check behind it. TRBV21-1 is shown as a pseudogene. The CDR3 spans 17 residues.

This chain links TRBV19 with TRBJ2-6; D gene ambiguous. From germline, CDR1 is LNHDA and CDR2 SQIVND (reference sequence). The length of the CDR3 is 17 residues. Deletions cut 3 bases from V and 3 bases from J, with 15 bases between. CDR3 protein: CASSMGLVGFGANVLTF. The CDR3, as DNA: TGTGCCAGTAGTATGGGTCTTGTAGGGTTTGGGGCCAACGTCCTGACTTTC.

The V call is TRBV15, the J call TRBJ2-5, with D unclear. CDR3 length: 15 amino acids. Germline V gene lookup returns CDR1 LNHNV and CDR2 YYDKDF (reference sequence). Trimming removed 1 base at V and 3 bases at J, with 12 bases between. The chain's CDR3 is CATSRALNGEETQYF. In DNA form, the CDR3 reads TGTGCCACCAGCAGAGCCCTCAATGGGGAAGAGACCCAGTACTTC.

J is TRBJ1-2 and V is TRBV4-3; maybe TRBD1 (5 bases). There are 14 residues in the CDR3. V was shortened by 3 bases and J by 8 bases, with 16 bases between the two germline ends. Germline CDR1 LGHNA, CDR2 YSLEER. The DNA for the CDR3 is TGCGCCAGCAGCCACAACCGGGACTCCGGGGGCTACACCTTC. It yields the protein CASSHNRDSGGYTF.

The genes are TRBV18 and TRBJ2-6, with D possibly matching TRBD1 (5 bases). This CDR3 comprises 21 residues. Germline CDR1 is KGHSH and CDR2 is LQKENI. The germline V and J ends were trimmed by 0 bases and 0 bases, with 21 bases remaining between them. The DNA for the CDR3 is TGTGCCAGCTCACCACCGGGCAGAAGTCTTATTCAGGGCTCTGGGGCCAACGTCCTGACTTTC. It yields the protein CASSPPGRSLIQGSGANVLTF.

V gene TRBV5-6 combines with J gene TRBJ1-1, with a possible D match to TRBD1 (6 bases). Germline-derived CDR1 and CDR2 are SGHDT and YYEEEE. V shed 5 bases and J shed 2 bases, with 13 bases lying between them. The CDR3 runs 14 residues. CDR3 nucleotide sequence: TGTGCCAGCAGTCAAGGGACACTAAACACTGAAGCTTTCTTT. This encodes CASSQGTLNTEAFF.

The V call is TRBV5-4, the J call TRBJ2-1; 7 bases agree with TRBD2. Unmatched junction bases numbered 9, after V lost 2 bases and J lost 7 bases. This CDR3 comprises 15 residues. Germline V gives CDR1 SGHNT, CDR2 YYREEE (reference sequence). CDR3 region: CASSFRMGGPNEQFF. DNA of the CDR3: TGTGCCAGCAGCTTTCGTATGGGAGGGCCTAATGAGCAGTTCTTC.

The chain uses TRBV9 and TRBJ2-5; 7 bases fit TRBD2. The V gene end was trimmed by 4 bases and the J gene end by 5 bases; junction bases not matched to a gene: 14. The CDR3 has 16 residues. Germline CDR1 reads SGDLS; CDR2 reads YYNGEE. The CDR3 spells CASSPRGSLVWETQYF. CDR3 sequence (DNA): TGTGCCAGCAGCCCCCGCGGGAGTTTGGTTTGGGAGACCCAGTACTTC. Complete variable domain (other parts from reference TRBV9 and TRBJ2-5): DSGVTQTPKHLITATGQRVTLRCSPRSGDLSVYWYQQSLDQGLQFLIQYYNGEERAKGNILERFSAQQFPDLHSELNLSSLELGDSALYFCASSPRGSLVWETQYFGPGTRLLVL.

V is TRBV6-1 and J is TRBJ1-2; maybe TRBD1 (6 bases). Looked up from germline, CDR1 is MNHNS and CDR2 is SASEGT. This CDR3 region has 14 residues. V lost 5 bases and J lost 5, with 15 bases in between. CDR3 DNA sequence: TGTGCCAGCAGTACGACCAGGGGTGGGTATGGCTACACCTTC. Translation: CASSTTRGGYGYTF.

The gene calls are TRBV9 and TRBJ1-2, with a possible D match to TRBD1 (6 bases). Trimming removed 1 base at V and 4 bases at J, with 17 bases between. The germline V gene encodes CDR1 SGDLS and CDR2 YYNGEE. The length of the CDR3 is 16 residues. The CDR3 protein is CASSVSAGGWGYGYTF. The CDR3 DNA is TGTGCCAGCAGCGTATCCGCGGGGGGCTGGGGCTATGGCTACACCTTC.

This clone has only one observation. CDR3 DNA: TGTGCCAGCAGCTTAGATGCAGGGGCGGCCTACGAGCAGTACTTC. The encoded protein is CASSLDAGAAYEQYF. The chain couples TRBV7-8 to TRBJ2-7, with D perhaps matching TRBD1 (6 bases). The V end was cut by 1 base, the J end by 2 bases, with 12 bases between. The CDR3 runs to 15 residues. Germline V gene lookup returns CDR1 SGHVS and CDR2 FQNEAQ.

The chain is built from TRBV28 and TRBJ1-2; possibly TRBD1 for D (6 bases). The CDR3 covers 15 residues. Trimming removed 7 bases from V and 5 bases from J, with 20 bases in between. Germline CDR1 and CDR2: MDHEN and SYDVKM. The CDR3 here is CASTKSGVSPYGYTF. The CDR3 DNA is TGTGCCAGCACCAAATCAGGGGTATCCCCTTATGGCTACACCTTC.